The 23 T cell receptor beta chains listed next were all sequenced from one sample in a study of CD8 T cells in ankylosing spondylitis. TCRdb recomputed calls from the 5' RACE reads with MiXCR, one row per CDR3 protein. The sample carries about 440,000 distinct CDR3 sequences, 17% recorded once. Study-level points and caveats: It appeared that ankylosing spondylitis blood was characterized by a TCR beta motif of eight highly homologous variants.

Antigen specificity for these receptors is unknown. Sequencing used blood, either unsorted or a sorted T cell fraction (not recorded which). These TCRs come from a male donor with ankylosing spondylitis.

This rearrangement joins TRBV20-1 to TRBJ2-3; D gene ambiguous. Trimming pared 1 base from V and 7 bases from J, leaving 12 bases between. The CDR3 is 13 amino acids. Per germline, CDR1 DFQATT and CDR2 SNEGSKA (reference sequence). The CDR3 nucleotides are TGCAGTGCTAGAGGGGTTCTGGGAAATACGCAGTATTTT. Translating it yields CSARGVLGNTQYF.

CDR3 amino acids: CSAADREAPLHF. CDR3 in DNA: TGCAGTGCCGCGGACAGGGAAGCACCCCTCCACTTT. The chain uses TRBV20-1 and TRBJ1-6, with 8 bases fitting TRBD1. V shed 6 bases, J shed 11 bases, and the junction held 6 bases outside the gene matches. Germline V gene lookup returns CDR1 DFQATT and CDR2 SNEGSKA (reference sequence). The CDR3 extends over 12 amino acids.

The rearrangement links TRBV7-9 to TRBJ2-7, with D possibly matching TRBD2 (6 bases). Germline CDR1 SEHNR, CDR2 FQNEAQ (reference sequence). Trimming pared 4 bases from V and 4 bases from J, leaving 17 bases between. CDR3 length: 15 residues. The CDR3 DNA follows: TGTGCCAGCAGCTCCATCGGGACTGGAAATTACGAGCAGTACTTC. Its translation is CASSSIGTGNYEQYF.

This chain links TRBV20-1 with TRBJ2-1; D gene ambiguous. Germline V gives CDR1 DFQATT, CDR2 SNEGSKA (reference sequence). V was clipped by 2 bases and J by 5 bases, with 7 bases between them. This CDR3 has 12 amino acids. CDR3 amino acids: CSARLDHNEQFF. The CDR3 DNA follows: TGCAGTGCTAGACTAGACCACAATGAGCAGTTCTTC.

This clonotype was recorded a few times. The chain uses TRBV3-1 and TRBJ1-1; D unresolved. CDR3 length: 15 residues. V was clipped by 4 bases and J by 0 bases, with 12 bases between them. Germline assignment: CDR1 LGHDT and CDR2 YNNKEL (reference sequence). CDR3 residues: CASSPASRMNTEAFF. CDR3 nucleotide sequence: TGTGCCAGCAGCCCCGCCAGCAGAATGAACACTGAAGCTTTCTTT.

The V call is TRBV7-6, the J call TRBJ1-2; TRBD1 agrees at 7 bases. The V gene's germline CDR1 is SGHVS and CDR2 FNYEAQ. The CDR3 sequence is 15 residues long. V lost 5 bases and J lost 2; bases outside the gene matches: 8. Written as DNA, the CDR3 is TGTGCCAGCAGCGCACAGGGGACGGGCAACTATGGCTACACCTTC. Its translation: CASSAQGTGNYGYTF.

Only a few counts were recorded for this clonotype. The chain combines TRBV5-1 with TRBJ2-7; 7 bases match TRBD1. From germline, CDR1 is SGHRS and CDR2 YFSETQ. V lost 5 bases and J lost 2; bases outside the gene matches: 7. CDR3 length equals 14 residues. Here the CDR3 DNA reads TGCGCCAGCAGTTTAGGACAGGTAGCCTACGAGCAGTACTTC. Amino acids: CASSLGQVAYEQYF.

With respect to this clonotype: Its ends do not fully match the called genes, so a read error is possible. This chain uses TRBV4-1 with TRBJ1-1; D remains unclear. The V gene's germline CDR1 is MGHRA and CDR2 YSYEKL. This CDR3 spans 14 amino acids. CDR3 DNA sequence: TGCGCCAGCAGCCACCAAGGCATGAACACTGAAGATTTCTTT. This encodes CASSHQGMNTEDFF.

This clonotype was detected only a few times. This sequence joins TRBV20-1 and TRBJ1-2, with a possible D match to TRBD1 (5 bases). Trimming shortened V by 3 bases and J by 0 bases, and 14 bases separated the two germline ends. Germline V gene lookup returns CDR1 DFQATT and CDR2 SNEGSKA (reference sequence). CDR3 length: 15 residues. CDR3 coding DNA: TGCAGTGCTAGGGGGGACGTCAACTCTAACTATGGCTACACCTTC. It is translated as CSARGDVNSNYGYTF.

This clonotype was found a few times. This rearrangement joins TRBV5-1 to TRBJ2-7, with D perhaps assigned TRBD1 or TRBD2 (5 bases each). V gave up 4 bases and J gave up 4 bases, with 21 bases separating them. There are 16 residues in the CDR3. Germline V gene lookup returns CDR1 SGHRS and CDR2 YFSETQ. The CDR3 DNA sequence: TGCGCCAGCAGCCCCACCAAGGGGCAGCGGCCATACGAGCAGTACTTC. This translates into CASSPTKGQRPYEQYF.

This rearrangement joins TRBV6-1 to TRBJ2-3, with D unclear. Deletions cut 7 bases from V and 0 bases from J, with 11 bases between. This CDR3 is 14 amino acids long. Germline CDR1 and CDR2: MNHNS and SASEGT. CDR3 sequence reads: CASKESTSTDTQYF. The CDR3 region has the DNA TGTGCCAGCAAGGAGAGCACAAGCACAGATACGCAGTATTTT.

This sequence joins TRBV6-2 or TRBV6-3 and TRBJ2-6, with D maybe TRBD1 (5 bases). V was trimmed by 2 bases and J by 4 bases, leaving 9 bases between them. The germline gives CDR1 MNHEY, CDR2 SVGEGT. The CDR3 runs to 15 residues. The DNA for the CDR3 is TGTGCCAGCAGTTACCAGGGTGCGGGGGCCAACGTCCTGACTTTC. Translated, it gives CASSYQGAGANVLTF.

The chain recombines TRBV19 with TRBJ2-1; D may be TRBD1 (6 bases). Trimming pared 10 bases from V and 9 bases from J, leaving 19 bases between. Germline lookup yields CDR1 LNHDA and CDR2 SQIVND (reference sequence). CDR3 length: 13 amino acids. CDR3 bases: TGTGCCATAGAAAAGGGCAGGGGTTTTGAGCAGTTCTTC. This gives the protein CAIEKGRGFEQFF. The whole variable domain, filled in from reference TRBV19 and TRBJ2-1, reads DGGITQSPKYLFRKEGQNVTLSCEQNLNHDAMYWYRQDPGQGLRLIYYSQIVNDFQKGDIAEGYSVSREKKESFPLTVTSAQKNPTAFYLCAIEKGRGFEQFFGPGTRLTVL.

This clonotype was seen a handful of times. This CDR3 reads CASSPWDRGSYEQYF. CDR3 bases: TGTGCCAGCAGCCCTTGGGACAGGGGCTCCTACGAGCAGTACTTC. The gene calls are TRBV9 and TRBJ2-7; TRBD1 agrees at 10 bases. Germline V gene data show CDR1 as SGDLS and CDR2 as YYNGEE. This CDR3 is 15 amino acids long. Trimming cost V 4 bases and J 0 bases; bases outside gene matches: 4.

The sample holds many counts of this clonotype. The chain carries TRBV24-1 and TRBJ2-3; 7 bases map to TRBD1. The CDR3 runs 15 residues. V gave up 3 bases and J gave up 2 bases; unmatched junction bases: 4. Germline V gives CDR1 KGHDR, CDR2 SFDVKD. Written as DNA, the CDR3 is TGTGCCACCAGTGATCCGACAGGGACCACAGATACGCAGTATTTT. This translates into CATSDPTGTTDTQYF.

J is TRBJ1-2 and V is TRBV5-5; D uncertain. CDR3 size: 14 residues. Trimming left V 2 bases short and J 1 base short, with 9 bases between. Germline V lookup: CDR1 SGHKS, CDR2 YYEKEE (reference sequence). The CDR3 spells CASSFYGINYGYTF. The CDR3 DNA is TGTGCCAGCAGCTTTTACGGAATTAACTATGGCTACACCTTC.

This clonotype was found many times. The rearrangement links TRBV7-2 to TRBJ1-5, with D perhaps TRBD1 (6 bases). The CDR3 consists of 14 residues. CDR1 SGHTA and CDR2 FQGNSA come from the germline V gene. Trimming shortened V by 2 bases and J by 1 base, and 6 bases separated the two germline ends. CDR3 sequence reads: CASSLTGSNQPQHF. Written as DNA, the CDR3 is TGTGCCAGCAGCTTAACAGGGAGCAATCAGCCCCAGCATTTT. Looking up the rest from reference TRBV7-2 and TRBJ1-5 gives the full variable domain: GAGVSQSPSNKVTEKGKDVELRCDPISGHTALYWYRQSLGQGLEFLIYFQGNSAPDKSGLPSDRFSAERTGGSVSTLTIQRTQQEDSAVYLCASSLTGSNQPQHFGDGTRLSIL.

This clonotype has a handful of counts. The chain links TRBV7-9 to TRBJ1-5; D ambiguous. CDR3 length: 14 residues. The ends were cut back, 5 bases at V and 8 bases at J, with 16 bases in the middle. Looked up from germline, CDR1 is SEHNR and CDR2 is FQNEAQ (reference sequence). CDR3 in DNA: TGTGCCAGCAGCCCTGGGTCAGACTGGGAGCCCCAGCATTTT. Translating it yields CASSPGSDWEPQHF.

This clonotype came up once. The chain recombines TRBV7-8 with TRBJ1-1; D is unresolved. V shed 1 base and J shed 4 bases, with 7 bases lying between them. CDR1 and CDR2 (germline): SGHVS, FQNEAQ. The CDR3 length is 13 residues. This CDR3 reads CASSLGELTEAFF. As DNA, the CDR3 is TGTGCCAGCAGCTTAGGGGAACTCACTGAAGCTTTCTTT.

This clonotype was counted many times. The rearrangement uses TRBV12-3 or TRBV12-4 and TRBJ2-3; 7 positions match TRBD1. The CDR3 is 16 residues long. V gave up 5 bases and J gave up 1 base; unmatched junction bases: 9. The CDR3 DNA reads TGTGCCAGCAGTCAAGGACAGGCGACTGGCACAGATACGCAGTATTTT. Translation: CASSQGQATGTDTQYF.

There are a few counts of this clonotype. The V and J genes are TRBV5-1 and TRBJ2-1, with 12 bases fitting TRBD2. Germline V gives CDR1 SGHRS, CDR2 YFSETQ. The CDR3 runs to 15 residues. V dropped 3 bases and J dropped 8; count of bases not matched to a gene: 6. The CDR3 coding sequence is TGCGCCAGCAGCTCCGTGACTAGCGGGAGTCATGAGCAGTTCTTC. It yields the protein CASSSVTSGSHEQFF.

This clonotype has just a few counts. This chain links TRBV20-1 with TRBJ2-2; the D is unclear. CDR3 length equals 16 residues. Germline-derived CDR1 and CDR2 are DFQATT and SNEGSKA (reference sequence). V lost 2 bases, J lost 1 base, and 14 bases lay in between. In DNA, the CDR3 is TGCAGTGCTAGACTCATGGGCGGCCTGAACACCGGGGAGCTGTTTTTT. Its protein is CSARLMGGLNTGELFF.

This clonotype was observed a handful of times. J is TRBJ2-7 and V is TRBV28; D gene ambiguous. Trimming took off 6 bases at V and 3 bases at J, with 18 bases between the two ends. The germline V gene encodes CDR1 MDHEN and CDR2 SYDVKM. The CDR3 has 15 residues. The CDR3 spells CASRIRSQKHYEQYF. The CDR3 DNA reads TGTGCCAGCAGAATAAGATCGCAGAAACACTACGAGCAGTACTTC.